This section outlines one TCR beta chain sequence together with its context. The sample comes from a study of blood T cell repertoires in COVID-19. At the level of the study: COVID-19 samples, acute and convalescent, were from the United States, Italy and Spain. Sample material is recorded as cDNA or gDNA derived from T cells, B-cell-depleted T cells, or PBMCs.

Per the original methods: The authors estimated nucleated cell counts from reference gene primer amplification. TCRdb's table, derived via immunoSEQ multiplex PCR, lists solely in-frame clones and lacks some. That table supplies the V and J calls and clone size; D and trimming were determined from the DNA. The sample has 150,000 to 250,000 clones, roughly 79% seen once; the top ten hold 6.5% to 7%. Per the germline V gene, CDR1 is MNHNS and CDR2 is SASEGT. This CDR3 region has 13 residues. V lost 5 bases and J 9 bases, leaving 14 bases between the germline ends. The chain uses TRBV6-1 and TRBJ1-5, with D possibly matching TRBD1 (6 bases). Sequencing was carried out using peripheral blood. The receptor was derived from a human donor with acute or convalescent COVID-19. The donor label of this sample is uncertain. The CDR3 DNA reads TGTGCCAGCAGTTTGACAGGCCCCACGCCCCAGCATTTT. This translates into CASSLTGPTPQHF.